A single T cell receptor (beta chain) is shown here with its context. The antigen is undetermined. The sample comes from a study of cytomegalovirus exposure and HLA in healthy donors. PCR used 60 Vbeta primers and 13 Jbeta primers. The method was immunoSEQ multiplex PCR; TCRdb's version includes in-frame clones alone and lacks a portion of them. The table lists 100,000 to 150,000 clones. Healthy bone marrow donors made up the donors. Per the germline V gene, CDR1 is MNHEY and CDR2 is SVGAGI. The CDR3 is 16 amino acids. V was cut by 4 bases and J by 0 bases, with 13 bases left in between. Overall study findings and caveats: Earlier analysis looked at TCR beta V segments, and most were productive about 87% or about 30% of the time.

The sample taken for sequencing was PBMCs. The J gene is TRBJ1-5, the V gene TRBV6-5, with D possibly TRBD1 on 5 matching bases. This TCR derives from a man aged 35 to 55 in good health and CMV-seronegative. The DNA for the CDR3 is TGTGCCAGCAGTTCCGGTGGGGGGGTTAGCAATCAGCCCCAGCATTTT. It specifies CASSSGGGVSNQPQHF.